This TCR beta chain was captured in a study of T cell changes during pregnancy in multiple sclerosis. The germline V gene has CDR1 MNHEY and CDR2 SVGAGI. Trimming cost V 4 bases and J 1 base, with 11 bases left between them. There are 15 residues in the CDR3. Repertoires were generated with immunoSEQ multiplex PCR, while TCRdb's copy carries only in-frame clones and drops some. This sample has approximately 21,000 clones, with around 89% found just once. The genes are TRBV6-5 and TRBJ2-4; TRBD2 might be the D (6 bases). The sample consisted of CD8+ T cells from peripheral blood mononuclear cells, taken in the first trimester of pregnancy. The TCR originated in a female donor with multiple sclerosis, enrolled in a pregnancy study. CDR3 in amino acids: CASSWDLNAKNIQYF. In nucleotides, the CDR3 is TGTGCCAGCAGTTGGGACTTGAACGCCAAAAACATTCAGTACTTC.